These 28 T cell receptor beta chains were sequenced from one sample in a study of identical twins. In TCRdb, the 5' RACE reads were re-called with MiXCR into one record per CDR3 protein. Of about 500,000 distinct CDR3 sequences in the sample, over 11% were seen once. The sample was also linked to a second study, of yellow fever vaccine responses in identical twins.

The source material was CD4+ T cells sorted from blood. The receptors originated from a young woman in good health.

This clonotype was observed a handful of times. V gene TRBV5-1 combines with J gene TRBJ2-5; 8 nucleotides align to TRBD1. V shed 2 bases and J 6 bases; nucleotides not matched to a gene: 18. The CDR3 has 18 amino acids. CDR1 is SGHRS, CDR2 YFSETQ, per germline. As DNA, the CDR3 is TGCGCCAGCAGCTTCGACAGGGGACTCCCCTCCATCCACCAGACCCAGTACTTC. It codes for CASSFDRGLPSIHQTQYF. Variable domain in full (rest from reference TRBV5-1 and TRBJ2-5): KAGVTQTPRYLIKTRGQQVTLSCSPISGHRSVSWYQQTPGQGLQFLFEYFSETQRNKGNFPGRFSGRQFSNSRSEMNVSTLELGDSALYLCASSFDRGLPSIHQTQYFGPGTRLLVL.

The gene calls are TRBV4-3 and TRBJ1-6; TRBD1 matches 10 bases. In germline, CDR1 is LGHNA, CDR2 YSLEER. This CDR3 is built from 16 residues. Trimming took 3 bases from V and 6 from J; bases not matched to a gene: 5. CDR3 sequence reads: CASSQMTGGSNSPLHF. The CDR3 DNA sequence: TGCGCCAGCAGCCAGATGACAGGGGGCAGTAATTCACCCCTCCACTTT.

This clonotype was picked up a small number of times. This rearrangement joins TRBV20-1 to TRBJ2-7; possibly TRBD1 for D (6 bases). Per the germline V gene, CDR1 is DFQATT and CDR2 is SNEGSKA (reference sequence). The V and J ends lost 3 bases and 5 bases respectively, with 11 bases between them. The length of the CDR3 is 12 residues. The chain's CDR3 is CSARPGVHEQYF. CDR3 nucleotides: TGCAGTGCTAGGCCAGGGGTCCACGAGCAGTACTTC.

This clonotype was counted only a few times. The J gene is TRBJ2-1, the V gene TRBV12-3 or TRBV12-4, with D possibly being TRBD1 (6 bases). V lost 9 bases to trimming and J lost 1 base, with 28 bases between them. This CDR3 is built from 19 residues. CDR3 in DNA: TGTGCCAGGCACGTCCAGGGGAAAGATCCCTTAGGGTCCTACAATGAGCAGTTCTTC. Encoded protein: CARHVQGKDPLGSYNEQFF.

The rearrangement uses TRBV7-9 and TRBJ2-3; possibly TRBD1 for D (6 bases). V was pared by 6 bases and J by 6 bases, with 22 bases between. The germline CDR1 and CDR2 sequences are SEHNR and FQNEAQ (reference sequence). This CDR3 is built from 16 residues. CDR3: CASRTKLGAGEDTQYF. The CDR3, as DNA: TGTGCCAGCAGAACTAAATTGGGGGCCGGAGAGGATACGCAGTATTTT.

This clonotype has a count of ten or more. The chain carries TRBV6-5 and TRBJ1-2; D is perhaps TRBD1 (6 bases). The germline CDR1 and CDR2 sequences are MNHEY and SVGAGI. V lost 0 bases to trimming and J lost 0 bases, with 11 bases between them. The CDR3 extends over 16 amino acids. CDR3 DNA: TGTGCCAGCAGTTACTCTCGGGGGCTCACTAACTATGGCTACACCTTC. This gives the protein CASSYSRGLTNYGYTF.

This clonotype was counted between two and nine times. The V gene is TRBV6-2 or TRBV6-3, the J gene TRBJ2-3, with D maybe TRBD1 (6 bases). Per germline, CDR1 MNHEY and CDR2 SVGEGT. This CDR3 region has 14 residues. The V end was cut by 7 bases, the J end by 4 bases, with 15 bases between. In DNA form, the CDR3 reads TGTGCCAGCATCCAGGACAGCCAGGCAGATACGCAGTATTTT. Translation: CASIQDSQADTQYF.

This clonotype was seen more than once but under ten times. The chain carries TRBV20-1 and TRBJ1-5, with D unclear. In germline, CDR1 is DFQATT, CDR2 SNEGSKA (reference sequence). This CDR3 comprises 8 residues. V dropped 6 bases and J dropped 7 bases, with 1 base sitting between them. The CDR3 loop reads CSAQPQHF. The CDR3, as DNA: TGCAGTGCCCAGCCCCAGCATTTT.

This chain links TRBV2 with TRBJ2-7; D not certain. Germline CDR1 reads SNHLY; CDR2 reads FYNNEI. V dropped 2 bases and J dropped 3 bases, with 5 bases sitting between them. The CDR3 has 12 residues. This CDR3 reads CASSEWDYEQYF. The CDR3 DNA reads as TGTGCCAGCAGTGAATGGGACTACGAGCAGTACTTC.

DNA for the CDR3: TGTGCCTGGAGTCCCGCGAATGAGCAGTTCTTC. Its protein product is CAWSPANEQFF. The chain carries TRBV30 and TRBJ2-1, with D unclear. Trimming cost V 2 bases and J 7 bases, with 6 bases left between them. This CDR3 is built from 11 residues. The germline V gene encodes CDR1 GTSNPN and CDR2 SVGIG (reference sequence).

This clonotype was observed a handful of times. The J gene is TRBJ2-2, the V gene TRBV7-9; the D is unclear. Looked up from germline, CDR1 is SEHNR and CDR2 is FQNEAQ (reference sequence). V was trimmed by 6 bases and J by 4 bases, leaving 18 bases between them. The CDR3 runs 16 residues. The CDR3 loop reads CASSPLPTVSTGELFF. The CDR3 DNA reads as TGTGCCAGCAGTCCACTCCCGACTGTGTCCACCGGGGAGCTGTTTTTT. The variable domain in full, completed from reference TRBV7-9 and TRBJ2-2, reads DTGVSQNPRHKITKRGQNVTFRCDPISEHNRLYWYRQTLGQGPEFLTYFQNEAQLEKSRLLSDRFSAERPKGSFSTLEIQRTEQGDSAMYLCASSPLPTVSTGELFFGEGSRLTVL.

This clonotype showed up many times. CDR3 coding DNA: TGTGCCAGCAGTGGACAGGTGGTTGAGCAGTTCTTC. Translation gives CASSGQVVEQFF. The rearrangement joins TRBV28 to TRBJ2-1; TRBD1 agrees at 7 bases. The CDR3 extends over 12 amino acids. CDR1 is MDHEN, CDR2 SYDVKM, per germline. V was pared by 5 bases and J by 9 bases, with 4 bases of the junction left unmatched.

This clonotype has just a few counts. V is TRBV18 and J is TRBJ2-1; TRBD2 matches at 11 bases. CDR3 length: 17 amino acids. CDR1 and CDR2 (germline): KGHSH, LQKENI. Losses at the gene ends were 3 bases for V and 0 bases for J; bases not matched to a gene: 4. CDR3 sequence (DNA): TGTGCCAGCTCACCCCGACTAGCGGGGAGCTCCTACAATGAGCAGTTCTTC. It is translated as CASSPRLAGSSYNEQFF.

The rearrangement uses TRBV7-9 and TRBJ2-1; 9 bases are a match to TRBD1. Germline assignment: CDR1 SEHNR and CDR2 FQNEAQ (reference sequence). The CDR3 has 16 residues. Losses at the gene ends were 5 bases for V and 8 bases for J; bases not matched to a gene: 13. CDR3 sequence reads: CASSLGRDRVSHEQFF. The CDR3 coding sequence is TGTGCCAGCAGCCTAGGCCGGGACAGGGTCAGTCATGAGCAGTTCTTC.

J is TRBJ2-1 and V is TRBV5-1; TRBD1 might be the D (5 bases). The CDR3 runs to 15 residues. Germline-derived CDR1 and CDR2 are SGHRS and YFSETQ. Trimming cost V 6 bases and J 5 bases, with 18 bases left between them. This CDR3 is CASTLGARVDNEQFF. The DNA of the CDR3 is TGCGCCAGCACTCTTGGGGCAAGGGTTGACAATGAGCAGTTCTTC.

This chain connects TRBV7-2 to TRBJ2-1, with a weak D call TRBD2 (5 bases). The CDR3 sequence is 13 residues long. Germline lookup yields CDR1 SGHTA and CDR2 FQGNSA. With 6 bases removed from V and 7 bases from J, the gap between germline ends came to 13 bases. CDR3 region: CASRVLVRNEQFF. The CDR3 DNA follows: TGTGCCAGCAGAGTACTAGTGAGAAATGAGCAGTTCTTC. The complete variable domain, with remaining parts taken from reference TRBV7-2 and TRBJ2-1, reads GAGVSQSPSNKVTEKGKDVELRCDPISGHTALYWYRQSLGQGLEFLIYFQGNSAPDKSGLPSDRFSAERTGGSVSTLTIQRTQQEDSAVYLCASRVLVRNEQFFGPGTRLTVL.

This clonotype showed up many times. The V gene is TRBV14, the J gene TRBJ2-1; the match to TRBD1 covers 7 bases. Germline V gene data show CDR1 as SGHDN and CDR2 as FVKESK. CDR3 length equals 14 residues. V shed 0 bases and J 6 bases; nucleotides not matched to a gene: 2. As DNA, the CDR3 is TGTGCCAGCAGCCAAGATCCAGGGGGCAATGAGCAGTTCTTC. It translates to CASSQDPGGNEQFF. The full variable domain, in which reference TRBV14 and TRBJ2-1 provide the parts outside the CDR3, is EAGVTQFPSHSVIEKGQTVTLRCDPISGHDNLYWYRRVMGKEIKFLLHFVKESKQDESGMPNNRFLAERTGGTYSTLKVQPAELEDSGVYFCASSQDPGGNEQFFGPGTRLTVL.

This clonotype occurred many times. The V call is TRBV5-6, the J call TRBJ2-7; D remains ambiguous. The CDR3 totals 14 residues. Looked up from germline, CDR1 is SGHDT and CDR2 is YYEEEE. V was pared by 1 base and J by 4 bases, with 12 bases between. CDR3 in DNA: TGTGCCAGCAGCTTGTGGGGAATCGCGTACGAGCAGTACTTC. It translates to CASSLWGIAYEQYF.

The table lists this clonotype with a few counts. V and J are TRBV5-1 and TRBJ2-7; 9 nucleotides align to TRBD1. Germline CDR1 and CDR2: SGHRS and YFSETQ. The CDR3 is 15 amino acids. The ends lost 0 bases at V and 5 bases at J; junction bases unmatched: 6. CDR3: CASSLGGTGQHEQYF. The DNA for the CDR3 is TGCGCCAGCAGCTTGGGGGGGACAGGGCAACACGAGCAGTACTTC.

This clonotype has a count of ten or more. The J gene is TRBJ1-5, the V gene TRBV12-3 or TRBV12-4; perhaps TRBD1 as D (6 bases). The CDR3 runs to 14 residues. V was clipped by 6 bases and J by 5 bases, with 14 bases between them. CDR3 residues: CASSRRGAYQPQHF. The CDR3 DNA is TGTGCCAGCAGCCGTCGGGGGGCCTATCAGCCCCAGCATTTT.

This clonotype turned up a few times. This CDR3 reads CASRDRGTYEQYF. In nucleotides, the CDR3 is TGTGCCAGCCGGGACAGGGGTACCTACGAGCAGTACTTC. This chain links TRBV3-1 with TRBJ2-7, with 10 bases that match TRBD1. The CDR3 extends over 13 amino acids. Germline-derived CDR1 and CDR2 are LGHDT and YNNKEL (reference sequence). The V and J ends lost 8 bases and 2 bases, in that order; junction bases with no gene match: 3.

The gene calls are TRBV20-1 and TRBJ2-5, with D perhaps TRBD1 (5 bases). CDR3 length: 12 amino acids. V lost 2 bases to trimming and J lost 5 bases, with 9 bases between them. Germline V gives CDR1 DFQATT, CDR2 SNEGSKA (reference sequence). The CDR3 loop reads CSARFKGETQYF. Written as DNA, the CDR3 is TGCAGTGCTAGATTTAAGGGGGAGACCCAGTACTTC.

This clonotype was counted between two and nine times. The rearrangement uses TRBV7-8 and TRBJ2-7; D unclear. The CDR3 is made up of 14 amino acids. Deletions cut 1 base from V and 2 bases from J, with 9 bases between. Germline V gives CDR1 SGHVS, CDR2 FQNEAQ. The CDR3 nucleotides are TGTGCCAGCAGCTTAGATAAGGGTACCTACGAGCAGTACTTC. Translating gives CASSLDKGTYEQYF. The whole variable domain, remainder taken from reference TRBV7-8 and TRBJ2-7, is GAGVSQSPRYKVAKRGQDVALRCDPISGHVSLFWYQQALGQGPEFLTYFQNEAQLDKSGLPSDRFFAERPEGSVSTLKIQRTQQEDSAVYLCASSLDKGTYEQYFGPGTRLTVT.

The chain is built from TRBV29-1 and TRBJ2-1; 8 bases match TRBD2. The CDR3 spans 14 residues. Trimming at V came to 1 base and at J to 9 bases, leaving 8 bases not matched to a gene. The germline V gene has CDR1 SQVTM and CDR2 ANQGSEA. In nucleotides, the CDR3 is TGCAGCGTTGAAGTTTCGGGGGGGGGTCGTGAGCAGTTCTTC. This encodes CSVEVSGGGREQFF.

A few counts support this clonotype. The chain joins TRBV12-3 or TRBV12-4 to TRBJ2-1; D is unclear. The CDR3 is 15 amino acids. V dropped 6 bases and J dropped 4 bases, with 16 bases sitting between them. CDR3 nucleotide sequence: TGTGCCAGCAGCCCTCCGGATATTGAGTACAATGAGCAGTTCTTC. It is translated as CASSPPDIEYNEQFF.

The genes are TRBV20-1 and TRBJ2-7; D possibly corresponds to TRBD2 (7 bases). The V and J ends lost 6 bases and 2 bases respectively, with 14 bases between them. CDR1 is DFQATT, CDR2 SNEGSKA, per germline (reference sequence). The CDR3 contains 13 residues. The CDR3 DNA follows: TGCAGTGCGCGAGCGCGGGGGCCCTACGAGCAGTACTTC. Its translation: CSARARGPYEQYF.

CDR3 coding DNA: TGCAGCGTTGACCGGCAGGGGATGGATACGCAGTATTTT. Encoded protein: CSVDRQGMDTQYF. The chain is built from TRBV29-1 and TRBJ2-3; perhaps TRBD1 as D (6 bases). CDR3 length equals 13 residues. Germline V gene lookup returns CDR1 SQVTM and CDR2 ANQGSEA. The V end was cut by 3 bases, the J end by 6 bases, with 13 bases between.

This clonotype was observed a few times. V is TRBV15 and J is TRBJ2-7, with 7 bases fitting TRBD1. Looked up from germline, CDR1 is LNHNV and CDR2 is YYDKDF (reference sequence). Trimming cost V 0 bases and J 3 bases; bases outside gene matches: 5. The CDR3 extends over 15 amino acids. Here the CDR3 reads CATSRDRGTDYEQYF. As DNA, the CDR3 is TGTGCCACCAGCAGAGATCGTGGGACAGACTACGAGCAGTACTTC.